Presented here are 18 T cell receptor beta chains from one specimen sequenced in a study of identical twins. TCRdb reprocessed the 5' RACE reads with MiXCR, giving one entry per CDR3 protein. Counted here are some 500,000 distinct CDR3 sequences, approximately 15% occurring once; the ten biggest clones make up 0.5% to 0.65%. Separately, the same data were catalogued under a study of yellow fever vaccine responses in identical twins.

Sequenced input: CD4+ T cells sorted from blood. The receptor source for this set is a woman in her late teens or twenties in good health.

The genes are TRBV12-3 or TRBV12-4 and TRBJ2-7, with 7 bases identical to TRBD2. V shed 8 bases, J shed 3 bases, and the junction held 7 bases outside the gene matches. The CDR3 has 13 residues. In nucleotides, the CDR3 is TGTGCCAGCCAATCTAGCGGACTCTACGAGCAGTACTTC. It yields the protein CASQSSGLYEQYF.

The V gene is TRBV7-9, the J gene TRBJ2-3; TRBD1 might be the D (6 bases). The germline V gene has CDR1 SEHNR and CDR2 FQNEAQ (reference sequence). The CDR3 consists of 17 residues. V lost 6 bases and J lost 1, with 20 bases in between. This CDR3 is CASRSPVGAGGTDTQYF. The DNA for the CDR3 is TGTGCCAGCAGATCCCCAGTGGGGGCGGGCGGCACAGATACGCAGTATTTT.

This clonotype showed up just a few times. The V and J genes are TRBV4-2 and TRBJ2-2; D not resolved. The CDR3 loop spans 14 amino acids. CDR1 LGHNA and CDR2 YNFKEQ come from the germline V gene. Deletions cut 0 bases from V and 9 bases from J, with 11 bases between. In DNA, the CDR3 is TGTGCCAGCAGCCAAGATCGGGCTAGACGGGAGCTGTTTTTT. Translation gives CASSQDRARRELFF.

This clonotype appeared a few times. The J gene is TRBJ2-1, the V gene TRBV10-3; 10 bases fit TRBD2. V lost 0 bases, J lost 0 bases, and 14 bases stayed unmatched. The germline V gene has CDR1 ENHRY and CDR2 SYGVKD. This CDR3 comprises 21 residues. CDR3 loop: CAISESSGGLADLSSYNEQFF. In DNA, the CDR3 is TGTGCCATCAGTGAGTCGTCGGGTGGACTAGCGGACTTGAGCTCCTACAATGAGCAGTTCTTC.

V usage is TRBV12-3 or TRBV12-4 and J usage is TRBJ2-7; D is unresolved. V dropped 6 bases and J dropped 3 bases, with 21 bases sitting between them. There are 16 residues in the CDR3. The CDR3 spells CASSPRAHQKGYEQYF. CDR3 DNA sequence: TGTGCCAGCAGCCCCCGTGCACACCAAAAGGGCTACGAGCAGTACTTC.

This clonotype has only a few counts. The genes are TRBV27 and TRBJ2-1, with 9 bases fitting TRBD2. The length of the CDR3 is 17 residues. CDR1 and CDR2 (germline): MNHEY, SMNVEV (reference sequence). V was clipped by 4 bases and J by 4 bases; unmatched bases: 11. The chain's CDR3 is CASSSRSGSIRYNEQFF. Here the CDR3 DNA reads TGTGCCAGCAGTTCCCGTAGCGGGAGTATAAGGTACAATGAGCAGTTCTTC.

This clonotype was recorded a few times. V is TRBV18 and J is TRBJ2-7; D is unresolved. The CDR3 loop spans 15 amino acids. V was cut by 4 bases and J by 3 bases, with 16 bases left in between. The germline CDR1 and CDR2 sequences are KGHSH and LQKENI. The CDR3 is CASSQDGGTNYEQYF. In DNA, the CDR3 is TGTGCCAGCTCACAGGATGGCGGCACTAACTACGAGCAGTACTTC.

In this sample, this clonotype turned up a few times. The chain links TRBV3-1 to TRBJ1-5; TRBD1 agrees at 7 bases. The CDR3 covers 16 residues. V lost 3 bases and J lost 2; bases outside the gene matches: 7. Germline-derived CDR1 and CDR2 are LGHDT and YNNKEL (reference sequence). The chain's CDR3 is CASSHTPTGGNQPQHF. The CDR3 DNA sequence: TGTGCCAGCAGCCATACCCCCACAGGGGGCAATCAGCCCCAGCATTTT.

This chain joins TRBV14 and TRBJ2-2; D call uncertain. The CDR3 is 13 residues long. V dropped 1 base and J dropped 11 bases, with 11 bases sitting between them. The V gene's germline CDR1 is SGHDN and CDR2 FVKESK. The CDR3 loop is CASSQGGQVELFF. The DNA for the CDR3 is TGTGCCAGCAGCCAAGGAGGCCAGGTCGAGCTGTTTTTT.

V and J are TRBV28 and TRBJ2-6; D gene uncertain. Germline V gene sequence: CDR1 MDHEN, CDR2 SYDVKM. The V end was cut by 5 bases, the J end by 0 bases, with 8 bases between. The CDR3 is 15 residues long. The CDR3 nucleotides read TGTGCCAGCAGTCGACCGGGCTCTGGGGCCAACGTCCTGACTTTC. Amino acid sequence: CASSRPGSGANVLTF.

The rearrangement links TRBV24-1 to TRBJ2-3; 9 bases fit TRBD1. V shed 0 bases and J 5 bases; nucleotides not matched to a gene: 5. This CDR3 comprises 16 residues. Per the germline V gene, CDR1 is KGHDR and CDR2 is SFDVKD. The CDR3 DNA sequence: TGTGCCACCAGTGATTTGGGGACAGGGATCGAAGATACGCAGTATTTT. It specifies CATSDLGTGIEDTQYF.

The V gene is TRBV2, the J gene TRBJ1-5; unclear D gene. Germline V gene lookup returns CDR1 SNHLY and CDR2 FYNNEI. This CDR3 is built from 15 residues. Trimming took off 6 bases at V and 1 base at J, with 13 bases between the two ends. CDR3 nucleotide sequence: TGTGCCAGCAGCGCCCGGACCCTAAGCAATCAGCCCCAGCATTTT. Its translation is CASSARTLSNQPQHF.

The chain uses TRBV4-3 and TRBJ2-7; the D call may be TRBD1 or TRBD2 (7 bases each). Per germline, CDR1 LGHNA and CDR2 YSLEER. The CDR3 sequence is 16 residues long. V lost 4 bases, J lost 0 bases, and 16 bases lay in between. CDR3 amino acids: CASSRGQGGASYEQYF. The DNA for the CDR3 is TGCGCCAGCAGCCGGGGGCAGGGGGGGGCCTCCTACGAGCAGTACTTC.

V usage is TRBV7-2 and J usage is TRBJ2-7; weak D call: TRBD1 (6 bases). There are 14 residues in the CDR3. Germline assignment: CDR1 SGHTA and CDR2 FQGNSA. The V end lost 3 bases, the J end lost 0 bases, and 9 bases lay between the germline ends. The CDR3 spells CASSFPTGSYEQYF. CDR3 in DNA: TGTGCCAGCAGCTTTCCGACAGGCTCCTACGAGCAGTACTTC. Filled out from reference TRBV7-2 and TRBJ2-7, the complete variable domain reads GAGVSQSPSNKVTEKGKDVELRCDPISGHTALYWYRQSLGQGLEFLIYFQGNSAPDKSGLPSDRFSAERTGGSVSTLTIQRTQQEDSAVYLCASSFPTGSYEQYFGPGTRLTVT.

J is TRBJ1-1 and V is TRBV10-3; D unclear. From germline, CDR1 is ENHRY and CDR2 SYGVKD. V was clipped by 5 bases and J by 6 bases, with 13 bases between them. The CDR3 is made up of 13 amino acids. CDR3 sequence (DNA): TGTGCCATCAGTCCTCTCGACAAAGCTGAAGCTTTCTTT. As protein: CAISPLDKAEAFF.

The V gene is TRBV4-3, the J gene TRBJ2-2; 10 nucleotides agree with TRBD2. The CDR3 has 18 amino acids. In germline, CDR1 is LGHNA, CDR2 YSLEER. J was trimmed by 6 bases and V by 4 bases; bases with no gene match: 14. The CDR3 coding sequence is TGCGCCAGCAGCCGCCTCAGATTAGCGGGAGGTATCCCCGGGGAGCTGTTTTTT. It specifies CASSRLRLAGGIPGELFF.

The table lists this clonotype with many counts. This chain links TRBV12-3 or TRBV12-4 with TRBJ2-7; 7 nucleotides agree with TRBD2. V lost 3 bases to trimming and J lost 6 bases; unmatched junction nucleotides: 11. This CDR3 is built from 15 residues. CDR3 loop: CASSFEAGFGGEQYF. The DNA for the CDR3 is TGTGCCAGCAGTTTTGAAGCGGGGTTCGGCGGCGAGCAGTACTTC.

For this clonotype: Given the absence of the conserved phenylalanine or tryptophan at the CDR3 end, a read error is likely. The chain uses TRBV6-2 or TRBV6-3 and TRBJ2-3; 12 nucleotides agree with TRBD2. CDR1 is MNHEY and CDR2 is SVGEGT in the germline V gene. With 5 bases clipped from V and 5 bases from J, the junction kept 5 bases outside the gene matches. The CDR3 runs 15 residues. The DNA for the CDR3 is TGTGCCAGCAGTACTAGGACTAGCGGGAAAGATACGCAGTATTCT. This gives the protein CASSTRTSGKDTQYS.